The rows below give T cell receptor beta chains drawn from one sample of a study of shared T cell receptors in the human thymus. Some clones are missing from TCRdb's copy, which holds only in-frame ones; the method was immunoSEQ multiplex PCR. The sample has under 450,000 clones, roughly 94% seen once. Material for sequencing was thymocytes. The receptors originated from a human donor. CDR3s include the opening cysteine and the closing phenylalanine or tryptophan. Clone size, where shown, is once, few, many, or a class for clones that have expanded.

>TRBV11-2|NA
CASSLGTGGAGYTF
>TRBV4-1|NA
CASSQPPAEGKPSYEQYF
>TRBV9|NA
CASIQPQHF
>TRBV27|NA
CASSKQGETASTDTQYF
>TRBV5-1|NA
CASSQGQEEYF
>TRBV5-1|NA
CASSLYLGEASHNGYTF
>TRBV27|NA
CASLYRGVHYEQYF
>TRBV10-3|NA
CAITSTGTATEAFF
>TRBV7-2|NA
CASSLVGQPQHF
>TRBV21-1|NA
CASSKSAGTSGGSSYEQYF
>TRBV6-5|NA
CASSRTGGNEKLFF
>TRBV14|NA
CASSLQRDRGCYEQYF
>TRBV4-1|NA
CASSQDSPGLAGGMFPNIQYF
>TRBV10-1|NA
CASSESTGVLGTEAFF
>TRBV27|once
CASSLWDLATSYPGELFF
>TRBV6-5|NA
CASRKNRQPQPQHF
>TRBV5-6|once
CASSAGTGRTEAFF
>TRBV7-3|NA
CASSLLAGGRNEQFF
>TRBV9|NA
CASSVTTGTSGPFGEQFF
>TRBV9|NA
CASSVGQPYSYEQYF
>TRBV7-2|NA
CASSPRFSGAPEQYF
>TRBV27|NA
CASSLSGTIDEQYF
>TRBV10-2|NA
CASSESGLAGVSDTQYF
>TRBV7-9|NA
CASSSPGSYEQYF
>TRBV7-9|NA
CASSPTDGGGKYEQYF
>TRBV4-1|NA
CASSQVVRDIAAPTDTQYF
>TRBV6-5|once
CASSASGRRETQYF
>TRBV29-1|once
CSVEDFSGKNEQFF
>TRBV2|NA
CASGGGDGGRQETQYF
>TRBV4-3|NA
CASSQDRLAGIDYEQFF
>TRBV28|NA
CASSLNYEQYF
>TRBV18|NA
CASSPLVGASYNEQFF
>TRBV9|NA
CASRPWLGDTEAFF
>TRBV11-2|NA
CASSLPGQPAPYF
>TRBV9|NA
CASSVGGSNQPQHF
>TRBV27|NA
CASRGTGTGSNQPQHF
>TRBV27|NA
CASRIVPNEQFF
>TRBV6-1|NA
CASESYNEQFF
>TRBV28|NA
CASSFYIAASSGNTIYF
>TRBV27|NA
CASSPWGLYYEQYF
>TRBV19|NA
CASSIDERGQAETQYF
>TRBV6-7|NA
CASKRAGAFPETQYF
>TRBV23-1|NA
CASSPRQIAQETQYF
>TRBV10-2|NA
CASSESVNTEAFF
>TRBV5-1|NA
CASSWSPTSGILWAEQFF
>TRBV27|NA
CASSPQGDTQYF
>TRBV5-6|NA
CASSSDRGRTGELFF
>TRBV9|NA
CASSTRDRFSSGANVLTF
>TRBV18|once
CASSPPVADRVNNEQFF
>TRBV15|NA
CATSRDLERIAKNIQYF
>TRBV4-3|NA
CASSQDGHRGGYGYTF
>TRBV15|NA
CATSKAGATDKGLFF
>TRBV5-5|NA
CASSSWGDQPQHF
>TRBV28|once
CASISPEADTQYF
>TRBV19|NA
CASIAWGTLAFF
>TRBV28|NA
CASSLDWGTSGSPGSYNEQFF
>TRBV28|NA
CASSPGDNRNTEAFF